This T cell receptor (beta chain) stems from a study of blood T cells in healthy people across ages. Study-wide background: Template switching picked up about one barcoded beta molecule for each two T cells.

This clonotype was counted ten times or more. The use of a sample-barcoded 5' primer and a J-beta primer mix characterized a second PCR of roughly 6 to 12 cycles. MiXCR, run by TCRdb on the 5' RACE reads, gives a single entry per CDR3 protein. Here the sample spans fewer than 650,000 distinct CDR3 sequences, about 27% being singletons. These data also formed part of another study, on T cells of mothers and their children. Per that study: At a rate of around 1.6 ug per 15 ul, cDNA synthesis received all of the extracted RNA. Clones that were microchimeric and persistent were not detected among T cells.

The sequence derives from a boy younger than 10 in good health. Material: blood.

The CDR3 loop reads CASSQGRGRTPYEQYF. CDR3 DNA: TGCGCCAGCAGCCAAGGTCGCGGGAGGACTCCCTACGAGCAGTACTTC. V and J are TRBV4-3 and TRBJ2-7; TRBD2 matches 8 bases. Looked up from germline, CDR1 is LGHNA and CDR2 is YSLEER. There are 16 residues in the CDR3. With V trimmed by 1 base and J by 2 bases, 7 bases remained unmatched.